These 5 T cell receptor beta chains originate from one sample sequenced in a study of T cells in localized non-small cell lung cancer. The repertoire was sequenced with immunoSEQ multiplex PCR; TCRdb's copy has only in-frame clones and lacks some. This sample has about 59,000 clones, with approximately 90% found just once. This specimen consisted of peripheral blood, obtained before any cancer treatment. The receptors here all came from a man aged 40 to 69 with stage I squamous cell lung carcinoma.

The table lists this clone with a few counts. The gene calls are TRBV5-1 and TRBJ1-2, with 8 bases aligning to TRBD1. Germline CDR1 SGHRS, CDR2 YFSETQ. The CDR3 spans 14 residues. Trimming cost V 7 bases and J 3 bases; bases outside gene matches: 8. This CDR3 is CASGGQGGDYGYTF. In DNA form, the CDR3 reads TGCGCCAGCGGCGGACAGGGAGGTGACTATGGCTACACCTTC.

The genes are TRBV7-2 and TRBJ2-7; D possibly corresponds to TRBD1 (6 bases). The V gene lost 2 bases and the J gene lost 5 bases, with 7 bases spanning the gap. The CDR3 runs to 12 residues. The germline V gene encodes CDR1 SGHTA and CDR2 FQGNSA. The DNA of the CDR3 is TGTGCCAGCAGCTTAACAGGGCACGAGCAGTACTTC. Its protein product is CASSLTGHEQYF. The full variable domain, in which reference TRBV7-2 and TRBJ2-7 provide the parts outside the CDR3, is GAGVSQSPSNKVTEKGKDVELRCDPISGHTALYWYRQSLGQGLEFLIYFQGNSAPDKSGLPSDRFSAERTGGSVSTLTIQRTQQEDSAVYLCASSLTGHEQYFGPGTRLTVT.

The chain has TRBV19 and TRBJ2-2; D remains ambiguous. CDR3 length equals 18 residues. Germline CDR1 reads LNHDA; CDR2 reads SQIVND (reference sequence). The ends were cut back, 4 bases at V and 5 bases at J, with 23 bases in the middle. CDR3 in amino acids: CASSTLTVYQGSTGELFF. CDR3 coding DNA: TGTGCCAGTAGTACATTAACCGTCTATCAAGGATCAACCGGGGAGCTGTTTTTT.

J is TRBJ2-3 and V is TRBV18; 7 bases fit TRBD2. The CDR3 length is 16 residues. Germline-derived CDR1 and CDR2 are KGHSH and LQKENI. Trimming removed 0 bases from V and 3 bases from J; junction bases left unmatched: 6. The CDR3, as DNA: TGTGCCAGCTCACCACCAAGCGGGATTAGTACAGATACGCAGTATTTT. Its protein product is CASSPPSGISTDTQYF.

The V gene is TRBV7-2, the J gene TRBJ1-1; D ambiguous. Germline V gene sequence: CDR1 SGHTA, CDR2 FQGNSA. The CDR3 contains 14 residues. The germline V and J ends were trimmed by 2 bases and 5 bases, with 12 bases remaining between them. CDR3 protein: CASSLSEGVTEAFF. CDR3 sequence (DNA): TGTGCCAGCAGCTTATCCGAGGGAGTTACTGAAGCTTTCTTT.